This TCR beta chain originates from a study of shared clonotypes between healthy human individuals. It was CD45RO-negative cells, positively selected for CCR7, that made up naive CD8 cells, with terminally differentiated effector memory CD45RA+ cells excluded. Germline V CDR1 and CDR2: KGHSH, LQKENI. Unmatched junction bases numbered 11, after V lost 3 bases and J lost 5 bases. The CDR3 length is 16 residues. The protocol was immunoSEQ multiplex PCR, while the TCRdb copy is restricted to in-frame clones and leaves out a portion. Here the sample spans about 680,000 clones, about 91% being singletons. The rearrangement joins TRBV18 to TRBJ2-7, with 9 bases aligning to TRBD1. This receptor was obtained from a man in his thirties or forties in good health. Sequencing used naive CD8+ T cells sorted from blood. The CDR3 sequence: CASSPEEDRGADEQYF. As DNA, the CDR3 is TGTGCCAGCTCACCTGAGGAGGACAGGGGAGCCGACGAGCAGTACTTC.